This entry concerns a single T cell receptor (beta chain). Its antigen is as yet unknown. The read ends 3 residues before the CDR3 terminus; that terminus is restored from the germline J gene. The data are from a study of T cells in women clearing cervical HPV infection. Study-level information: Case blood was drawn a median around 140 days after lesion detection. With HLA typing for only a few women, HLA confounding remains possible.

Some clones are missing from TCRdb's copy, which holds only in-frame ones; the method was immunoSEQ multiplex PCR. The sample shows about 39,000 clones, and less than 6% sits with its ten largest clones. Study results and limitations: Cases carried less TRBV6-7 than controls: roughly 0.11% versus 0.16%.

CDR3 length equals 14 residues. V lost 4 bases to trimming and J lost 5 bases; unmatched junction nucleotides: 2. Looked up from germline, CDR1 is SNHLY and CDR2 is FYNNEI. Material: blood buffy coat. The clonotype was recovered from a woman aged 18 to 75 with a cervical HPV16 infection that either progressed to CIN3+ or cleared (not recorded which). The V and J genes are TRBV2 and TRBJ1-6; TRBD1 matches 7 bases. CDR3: CASSVTGNNSPLHF. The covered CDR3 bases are TGTGCCAGCAGTGTGACAGGGAATAATTCACCC.